Listed below are T cell receptor beta chains from one sample, sequenced in a study of Ad26.COV2.S vaccination and SARS-CoV-2 variants. TCRdb's copy holds only in-frame clones and misses some; the assay was immunoSEQ multiplex PCR. Of fewer than 400,000 clones listed, about 88% are singletons. The sequenced sample was peripheral blood, obtained in a trial of Ad26.COV2.S vaccine versus placebo. The receptors were sampled from a person between 18 and 65 years old who received the Ad26.COV2.S COVID-19 vaccine or a placebo. Each CDR3 is given with its conserved first and last residue. A D gene is named only where the DNA matches it firmly. Size is omitted from some rows. Given values are once, few, many or a class for expanded clones.

>TRBJ1-4|TRBV19|once|-
TGTGCCAGTAGCCCCGGGGGGGCCAGAAGAGAAAAACTGTTTTTT
CASSPGGARREKLFF
>TRBJ1-2|TRBV6-1|once|-
TGTGCCAGCAGTGAATTGGCCGGGGAAGGGTATGGCTACACCTTC
CASSELAGEGYGYTF
>TRBJ1-1|TRBV18|-|TRBD1
TGTGCCAGCTCACCACAAACAGGGGTTGTTGGGAACACTGAAGCTTTCTTT
CASSPQTGVVGNTEAFF
>TRBJ1-5|TRBV19|-|TRBD1
TGTGCCAGTAGTGGCTTCGGGGACAGAAAGACCACGTATAGCAATCAGCCCCAGCATTTT
CASSGFGDRKTTYSNQPQHF
>TRBJ1-3|TRBV5-1|-|-
TGCGCCAGCAGCTTGGGACTCTCTGGAAACACCATATATTTT
CASSLGLSGNTIYF
>TRBJ2-2|TRBV11-3|-|TRBD2
TGTGCCAGCAGCCGTGGGACTAGCGGTGTGTCCGGGGAGCTGTTTTTT
CASSRGTSGVSGELFF
>TRBJ2-2|TRBV18|-|-
TGTGCCAGCTCACCAGGGACAACCACCGGGGAGCTGTTTTTT
CASSPGTTTGELFF
>TRBJ2-4|TRBV7-5|-|-
TGTGCCCCGGGACAGTACATTCAGTACTTC
CAPGQYIQYF
>TRBJ2-6|TRBV5-4|-|-
TGTGCCAGCAGCTTTAAGGGGTCTGGGGCCAACGTCCTGACTTTC
CASSFKGSGANVLTF
>TRBJ2-2|TRBV9|-|-
TGTGCCAGCAGCGGGGGGCTGAACACCGGGGAGCTGTTTTTT
CASSGGLNTGELFF
>TRBJ2-7|TRBV6-1|few|TRBD1
TGTGCCAGCAGTGAAGCGGGGACAGGGATGTGGGAGCAGTACTTC
CASSEAGTGMWEQYF
>TRBJ2-5|TRBV30|-|-
TGTGCCTGGAGTGTATCCCTCGTTCAAGAGACCCAGTACTTC
CAWSVSLVQETQYF
>TRBJ2-3|TRBV7-2|-|-
TGTGCCAGCAGCCGGAGTGATCGAGCGGATACGCAGTATTTT
CASSRSDRADTQYF
>TRBJ1-6|TRBV6-5|once|TRBD1
TGTGCCAGCAGGCGGACAGGGGGCAATAATTCACCCCTCCACTTT
CASRRTGGNNSPLHF
>TRBJ1-1|TRBV5-1|-|-
TGCGCCAGCAGCTTAGAGGGGGGTACTGAAGCTTTCTTT
CASSLEGGTEAFF
>TRBJ2-5|TRBV13|-|-
TGTGCCAGCAGCTTAATACAGCAAGAGACCCAGTACTTC
CASSLIQQETQYF
>TRBJ1-5|TRBV11-2|-|-
TGTGCCAGCAGCCGACCGGGACAAGCGATAAAATTCAATCAGCCCCAGCATTTT
CASSRPGQAIKFNQPQHF
>TRBJ2-7|TRBV7-8|-|-
TGTGCCAGCAGCCCTAGTCAGGGATACTACGAGCAGTACTTC
CASSPSQGYYEQYF
>TRBJ1-2|TRBV18|-|-
TGTGCCAGCTCACCATCTGGACCAAACTATGGCTACACCTTC
CASSPSGPNYGYTF
>TRBJ1-2|TRBV7-9|-|TRBD1
TGTGCCAGCAGCTTAGTTGGCAGGGGGACCGGCCTATATGGCTACACCTTC
CASSLVGRGTGLYGYTF
>TRBJ1-5|TRBV6-5|-|-
TGTGCCAGCACTAGAGAGTGGGGGGGATTCCAGCCCCAGCATTTT
CASTREWGGFQPQHF
>TRBJ1-6|TRBV7-9|-|-
TGTGCCAGCAGCTTCGGTCGTTCACCCCTCCACTTT
CASSFGRSPLHF
>TRBJ1-1|TRBV5-1|-|-
TGCGCCAGCAGCTTGCAAAATCGGGACTTACGAATGAACACTGAAGCTTTCTTT
CASSLQNRDLRMNTEAFF
>TRBJ2-2|TRBV10-1|-|-
TGCGCCAGCAGTGAGAAGAAGGGACTCGTCAACACCGGGGAGCTGTTTTTT
CASSEKKGLVNTGELFF
>TRBJ2-7|TRBV6-5|few|TRBD1
TGTGCCAGCAGTCGAGGACAGGGCGGCGAGCAGTACTTC
CASSRGQGGEQYF
>TRBJ1-2|TRBV5-8|few|-
TGTGCCAGCAGCTTGATCTTTGTTACGCCGGAGGGGCGGAACACCTTC
CASSLIFVTPEGRNTF
>TRBJ1-6|TRBV30|-|-
TGTGCCTGGACCTATGGACTGCGGGAATGGTCCTATAATTCACCCCTCCACTTT
CAWTYGLREWSYNSPLHF
>TRBJ2-7|TRBV7-2|-|TRBD2
TGTGCCAGCAGTTCTAGCGGGGGGGCCCAGTACGAGCAGTACTTC
CASSSSGGAQYEQYF
>TRBJ2-7|TRBV5-1|-|-
TGCGCCAGCAGGACCGGGGTGGGGAGCCACTACGAGCAGTACTTC
CASRTGVGSHYEQYF
>TRBJ1-2|TRBV30|once|-
TGTGCCTGGAGTGAACTCCGCATCCGTCTCTATGGCTACACCTTC
CAWSELRIRLYGYTF
>TRBJ1-2|TRBV4-1|-|-
TGCGCCAGCAGCCCAATGGGGGGGTCCCCCGCTGGCTACACCTTC
CASSPMGGSPAGYTF
>TRBJ1-4|TRBV7-9|once|-
TGTGCCAGCAGCCCCGCTTCAACTAATGAAAAACTGTTTTTT
CASSPASTNEKLFF
>TRBJ2-2|TRBV19|once|TRBD2
TGTGCCAGTAGTACCCGGACTAGCGGAAACACCGGGGAGCTGTTTTTT
CASSTRTSGNTGELFF
>TRBJ1-1|TRBV3-1/TRBV3-2|-|TRBD1
TGTGCCAGCTCCAACAGGGGGGAGGGCACTGAAGCTTTCTTT
CASSNRGEGTEAFF
>TRBJ2-2|TRBV29-1|-|-
TGCAGCGCCCGAACAGGGTTTAGCACCGGGGAGCTGTTTTTT
CSARTGFSTGELFF
>TRBJ1-5|TRBV10-2|-|-
TGCGCCAGCAGTGCCTACAGGGAGGATCAGCCCCAGCATTTT
CASSAYREDQPQHF
>TRBJ2-1|TRBV29-1|-|TRBD2
TGCAGCGTTTCGAAGATCTGGGCTAGCGGGGGGGCTTATGAGCAGTTCTTC
CSVSKIWASGGAYEQFF
>TRBJ2-2|TRBV6-5|few|-
TGTGCCAGTACTGCGGTGTCCTGGAACACCGGGGAGCTGTTTTTT
CASTAVSWNTGELFF
>TRBJ2-7|TRBV5-1|-|TRBD2
TGCGCCAGCAGCTTGGTGCCTAGCGGGGGCCGTGCCTACGAGCAGTACTTC
CASSLVPSGGRAYEQYF
>TRBJ1-5|TRBV19|-|-
TGTGCCAGTAACACGGGACTCCTTCTGCGGGGTCCCAATCAGCCCCAGCATTTT
CASNTGLLLRGPNQPQHF
>TRBJ2-7|TRBV6-5|-|TRBD2
TGTGCCAGCAGTTACGGCGGGGGGGGAAACTACGAGCAGTACTTC
CASSYGGGGNYEQYF